The 25 T cell receptor beta chains in this list originate from one sample, sequenced in a study of cytomegalovirus exposure and HLA in healthy donors. Assay: immunoSEQ multiplex PCR; the TCRdb copy retains only in-frame clones and omits some. The table lists some 250,000 clones, around 90% of them singletons, with 0.37% in the top ten. Sequenced material: PBMCs. These receptors were taken from a woman aged 18-29 years in good health and CMV-seronegative.

V gene TRBV7-2 combines with J gene TRBJ2-3; 10 nucleotides match TRBD2. Losses at the gene ends were 5 bases for V and 3 bases for J; bases not matched to a gene: 5. The CDR3 is 15 residues long. In germline, CDR1 is SGHTA, CDR2 FQGNSA. This CDR3 reads CASSTLAGATDTQYF. The CDR3, as DNA: TGTGCCAGCAGCACCCTAGCGGGGGCAACAGATACGCAGTATTTT.

The J gene is TRBJ2-3, the V gene TRBV28; tentative D call: TRBD2 (5 bases). This CDR3 comprises 14 residues. In germline, CDR1 is MDHEN, CDR2 SYDVKM. The ends were cut back, 5 bases at V and 3 bases at J, with 12 bases in the middle. The CDR3 reads CASSNPRGTDTQYF. CDR3 sequence (DNA): TGTGCCAGCAGTAATCCCCGGGGTACAGATACGCAGTATTTT.

The chain recombines TRBV6-5 with TRBJ2-7, with D possibly TRBD1 on 5 matching bases. V dropped 9 bases and J dropped 2 bases, with 11 bases sitting between them. The CDR3 has 12 residues. In germline, CDR1 is MNHEY, CDR2 SVGAGI. The CDR3 nucleotides are TGTGCCAGTTTCGACAGACCCTACGAGCAGTACTTC. It yields the protein CASFDRPYEQYF.

This clone was detected only once. V gene TRBV19 combines with J gene TRBJ2-3; TRBD1 might be the D (6 bases). Per the germline V gene, CDR1 is LNHDA and CDR2 is SQIVND (reference sequence). The V and J ends lost 7 bases and 2 bases respectively, with 13 bases between them. The CDR3 has 14 amino acids. The CDR3 here is CASTGTYSTDTQYF. The CDR3 DNA reads TGTGCCAGTACCGGGACATATTCCACAGATACGCAGTATTTT.

The chain carries TRBV5-6 and TRBJ1-5; 9 bases line up with TRBD1. The CDR3 runs 16 residues. Germline-derived CDR1 and CDR2 are SGHDT and YYEEEE. With V trimmed by 0 bases and J by 0 bases, 1 base remained unmatched. CDR3 residues: CASSLGTGDSNQPQHF. CDR3 DNA: TGTGCCAGCAGCTTGGGGACAGGGGATAGCAATCAGCCCCAGCATTTT. Together with reference TRBV5-6 and TRBJ1-5, the CDR3 gives the full variable domain: DAGVTQSPTHLIKTRGQQVTLRCSPKSGHDTVSWYQQALGQGPQFIFQYYEEEERQRGNFPDRFSGHQFPNYSSELNVNALLLGDSALYLCASSLGTGDSNQPQHFGDGTRLSIL.

This sequence joins TRBV28 and TRBJ2-7, with 10 positions matching TRBD1. The ends lost 6 bases at V and 2 bases at J; junction bases unmatched: 10. Germline V gene lookup returns CDR1 MDHEN and CDR2 SYDVKM. CDR3 size: 16 residues. The CDR3 DNA is TGTGCCAGCAGGCAGGGGGGCGGGACAGGGGCCTACGAGCAGTACTTC. This sequence encodes CASRQGGGTGAYEQYF. The full variable domain, in which reference TRBV28 and TRBJ2-7 provide the parts outside the CDR3, is DVKVTQSSRYLVKRTGEKVFLECVQDMDHENMFWYRQDPGLGLRLIYFSYDVKMKEKGDIPEGYSVSREKKERFSLILESASTNQTSMYLCASRQGGGTGAYEQYFGPGTRLTVT.

V usage is TRBV2 and J usage is TRBJ2-1, with unresolved D. Trimming left V 6 bases short and J 4 bases short, with 16 bases between. This CDR3 comprises 15 residues. Per germline, CDR1 SNHLY and CDR2 FYNNEI. The CDR3 region is CASSPNTGSYNEQFF. CDR3 sequence (DNA): TGTGCCAGCAGCCCTAACACCGGGTCTTACAATGAGCAGTTCTTC.

The chain recombines TRBV4-1 with TRBJ2-1; 7 bases fit TRBD2. This CDR3 contains 12 residues. Germline CDR1 and CDR2: MGHRA and YSYEKL. V gave up 7 bases and J gave up 8 bases; unmatched junction bases: 5. CDR3 region: CASKGGWDEQFF. The CDR3 DNA reads TGCGCCAGCAAGGGAGGGTGGGATGAGCAGTTCTTC.

This chain connects TRBV7-6 to TRBJ1-5, with a weak D call TRBD1 (6 bases). CDR3 length: 15 residues. The V end was cut by 5 bases, the J end by 4 bases, with 15 bases between. CDR1 is SGHVS and CDR2 is FNYEAQ in the germline V gene. CDR3: CASSKGPRGNQPQHF. The CDR3 DNA sequence: TGTGCCAGCAGCAAGGGACCGAGGGGGAATCAGCCCCAGCATTTT.

V gene TRBV2 combines with J gene TRBJ1-2; D not certain. This CDR3 has 16 amino acids. CDR1 is SNHLY, CDR2 FYNNEI, per germline. V dropped 6 bases and J dropped 1 base, with 18 bases sitting between them. CDR3 nucleotide sequence: TGTGCCAGCAGAGCGCCCCGGGGAGGGCTTAACTATGGCTACACCTTC. Protein sequence: CASRAPRGGLNYGYTF.

The chain combines TRBV7-9 with TRBJ1-1; D is possibly TRBD1 (5 bases). The CDR3 contains 13 residues. V was cut by 7 bases and J by 7 bases, with 16 bases left in between. In germline, CDR1 is SEHNR, CDR2 FQNEAQ (reference sequence). The CDR3 DNA reads as TGTGCCAGCACCCCGCCGGGGGACGTTGAAGCTTTCTTT. Protein: CASTPPGDVEAFF.

This chain uses TRBV28 with TRBJ2-5; 10 bases are a match to TRBD2. CDR3 length: 15 residues. The germline CDR1 and CDR2 sequences are MDHEN and SYDVKM. The V and J ends lost 5 bases and 5 bases, in that order; junction bases with no gene match: 8. The CDR3 spells CASSPLAGVLETQYF. The CDR3, as DNA: TGTGCCAGCAGTCCCCTAGCGGGGGTGTTGGAGACCCAGTACTTC.

V gene TRBV7-9 combines with J gene TRBJ1-5; TRBD1 matches at 9 bases. Trimming at V came to 4 bases and at J to 4 bases, leaving 5 bases not matched to a gene. Germline V gene data show CDR1 as SEHNR and CDR2 as FQNEAQ (reference sequence). The CDR3 is 15 amino acids. DNA of the CDR3: TGTGCCAGCAGCTCAACCGGGACAGGGAATCAGCCCCAGCATTTT. The encoded protein is CASSSTGTGNQPQHF.

This chain uses TRBV4-3 with TRBJ2-1, with TRBD2 matching over 12 bases. The CDR3 runs to 13 residues. V lost 2 bases to trimming and J lost 15 bases; unmatched junction nucleotides: 5. CDR1 is LGHNA, CDR2 YSLEER, per germline. CDR3 DNA sequence: TGCGCCAGCAGCCAAACTAGCGGGGGGCAGGGGTTCTTC. Translating gives CASSQTSGGQGFF.

V is TRBV19 and J is TRBJ1-2, with D possibly TRBD1 on 6 matching bases. Looked up from germline, CDR1 is LNHDA and CDR2 is SQIVND (reference sequence). CDR3 length: 18 amino acids. V lost 3 bases, J lost 2 bases, and 22 bases lay in between. The CDR3 is CASSILSGGRRTNYGYTF. The CDR3 DNA sequence: TGTGCCAGTAGTATTCTCTCGGGGGGCCGCCGGACCAACTATGGCTACACCTTC.

J is TRBJ1-2 and V is TRBV29-1; D might be TRBD1 (5 bases). This CDR3 comprises 11 residues. V shed 6 bases and J shed 4 bases, with 9 bases lying between them. In germline, CDR1 is SQVTM, CDR2 ANQGSEA. CDR3 loop: CSVTQGYGYTF. DNA of the CDR3: TGCAGCGTGACTCAGGGCTATGGCTACACCTTC.

A single count supports this clone. This chain uses TRBV9 with TRBJ1-3, with 8 nucleotides matching TRBD1. Germline CDR1 SGDLS, CDR2 YYNGEE. Trimming at V came to 0 bases and at J to 3 bases, leaving 2 bases not matched to a gene. The CDR3 loop spans 15 amino acids. The CDR3 DNA follows: TGTGCCAGCAGCGTAGCAGGGGGCATTGGAAACACCATATATTTT. This translates into CASSVAGGIGNTIYF.

The chain links TRBV28 to TRBJ2-1; 11 bases fit TRBD2. The CDR3 totals 17 residues. The germline V gene has CDR1 MDHEN and CDR2 SYDVKM. Germline trimming cut 3 bases from V and 7 bases from J; bases unmatched to any gene: 11. Here the CDR3 reads CASSFPPLAGGMNEQFF. DNA of the CDR3: TGTGCCAGCAGTTTCCCCCCCCTAGCGGGGGGTATGAATGAGCAGTTCTTC.

Here the CDR3 reads CASSLRENYGYTF. DNA of the CDR3: TGTGCCAGCAGTTTACGGGAAAACTATGGCTACACCTTC. The gene calls are TRBV27 and TRBJ1-2; D is uncertain. CDR1 is MNHEY, CDR2 SMNVEV, per germline (reference sequence). Trimming removed 2 bases at V and 2 bases at J, with 6 bases between. CDR3 length: 13 residues.

A few counts support this clone. The chain links TRBV7-9 to TRBJ1-2; D unresolved. Germline CDR1 SEHNR, CDR2 FQNEAQ (reference sequence). CDR3 length: 18 amino acids. V dropped 5 bases and J dropped 0 bases, with 22 bases sitting between them. The CDR3: CASSPLELVTLANYGYTF. DNA of the CDR3: TGTGCCAGCAGCCCCCTGGAGTTAGTGACCCTAGCTAACTATGGCTACACCTTC.

This clone was detected only once. The CDR3 protein is CASSSDTLGQGKTNYGYTF. The CDR3 DNA is TGTGCCAGCAGCTCCGACACACTAGGACAGGGAAAAACTAACTATGGCTACACCTTC. The chain joins TRBV7-6 to TRBJ1-2, with 8 bases matching TRBD1. Germline V lookup: CDR1 SGHVS, CDR2 FNYEAQ. CDR3 size: 19 residues. Germline trimming cut 4 bases from V and 0 bases from J; bases unmatched to any gene: 16.

The chain joins TRBV28 to TRBJ2-2; 7 bases map to TRBD2. Germline V gene sequence: CDR1 MDHEN, CDR2 SYDVKM. J lost 4 bases, V lost 8 bases, and 10 bases had no gene match. The CDR3 is made up of 15 amino acids. The CDR3: CASAPGGSGTGELFF. The CDR3 region has the DNA TGTGCCAGCGCCCCTGGCGGGAGCGGCACCGGGGAGCTGTTTTTT.

The chain is built from TRBV30 and TRBJ1-4; 12 nucleotides match TRBD1. Germline trimming cut 3 bases from V and 5 bases from J; bases unmatched to any gene: 4. Germline loops: CDR1 GTSNPN, CDR2 SVGIG (reference sequence). This CDR3 is 15 amino acids long. CDR3 protein: CAWRGGQGANEKLFF. As DNA, the CDR3 is TGTGCCTGGAGAGGGGGACAGGGGGCCAATGAAAAACTGTTTTTT.

About this clone: The junction does not match germline at one end; this may be a read error. Different DNA sequences within this sample yield the same CDR3. V is TRBV7-2 and J is TRBJ2-2; possibly TRBD1 for D (5 bases). The germline V gene has CDR1 SGHTA and CDR2 FQGNSA. CDR3 length: 14 amino acids. DNA of the CDR3: TGTGCCAGCAGTTTAGACAGGAACACCGGGGAGCTGTTTTTT. Protein sequence: CASSLDRNTGELFF.

The V call is TRBV13, the J call TRBJ1-1; a possible D gene is TRBD1 (6 bases). This CDR3 contains 15 residues. Germline values: CDR1 PRHDT, CDR2 FYEKMQ (reference sequence). V lost 6 bases, J lost 0 bases, and 14 bases lay in between. The CDR3 nucleotides are TGTGCCAGCAGTTCAATTGACAGGATGAACACTGAAGCTTTCTTT. As protein: CASSSIDRMNTEAFF. Full variable domain (missing parts from reference TRBV13 and TRBJ1-1): AAGVIQSPRHLIKEKRETATLKCYPIPRHDTVYWYQQGPGQDPQFLISFYEKMQSDKGSIPDRFSAQQFSDYHSELNMSSLELGDSALYFCASSSIDRMNTEAFFGQGTRLTVV.